Shown below are 14 T cell receptor beta chains from a single sample sequenced in a study of blood T cell repertoires in COVID-19 (dated by TCRdb to the early 2020s). The library came from the immunoSEQ multiplex PCR assay. TCRdb mirrors the immuneACCESS table, restricted to in-frame sequences. Some clones are absent from its copies; in checked studies, under half trace to an unresolved V gene, and the reason for the others is unknown. The sample table records about 190,000 clones; 65% to 85% of these occur just once. About 3.3% of the sample is in the top ten clones. Material for sequencing was PBMCs or T cells enriched from blood (not recorded which). The source is a woman aged 25-40 years who had been exposed to COVID-19.

This clone occurred many times. This chain uses TRBV4-1 with TRBJ1-3; D uncertain. The ends were cut back, 1 base at V and 0 bases at J, with 10 bases in the middle. CDR3 length: 16 residues. Per the germline V gene, CDR1 is MGHRA and CDR2 is YSYEKL. CDR3 sequence: CASSQAGSFSGNTIYF. CDR3 bases: TGCGCCAGCAGCCAAGCCGGGTCCTTCTCTGGAAACACCATATATTTT.

The chain employs TRBV7-3 and TRBJ1-5, with D possibly TRBD1 on 5 matching bases. The germline CDR1 and CDR2 sequences are SGHTA and FQGTGA. This CDR3 is 15 amino acids long. The ends were cut back, 1 base at V and 0 bases at J, with 7 bases in the middle. The chain's CDR3 is CASSLSGASNQPQHF. The CDR3 DNA follows: TGTGCCAGCAGCTTAAGTGGGGCTAGCAATCAGCCCCAGCATTTT. Full variable domain (outside the CDR3, taken from reference TRBV7-3 and TRBJ1-5): GAGVSQTPSNKVTEKGKYVELRCDPISGHTALYWYRQSLGQGPEFLIYFQGTGAADDSGLPNDRFFAVRPEGSVSTLKIQRTERGDSAVYLCASSLSGASNQPQHFGDGTRLSIL.

This clone turned up a few times. The V call is TRBV7-6, the J call TRBJ2-1; D might be TRBD1 (5 bases). Trimming shortened V by 2 bases and J by 5 bases, and 19 bases separated the two germline ends. CDR1 is SGHVS, CDR2 FNYEAQ, per germline. This CDR3 is 17 amino acids long. CDR3 in DNA: TGTGCCAGCAGCTTATATCCGGACACAAACATAAACAATGAGCAGTTCTTC. It is translated as CASSLYPDTNINNEQFF.

The rearrangement uses TRBV25-1 and TRBJ2-7; D remains unclear. The CDR3 extends over 15 amino acids. CDR1 is MGHDK, CDR2 SYGVNS, per germline. Between the trimmed V and J ends, which lost 3 bases and 3 bases, there was a span of 15 bases. In DNA form, the CDR3 reads TGTGCCAGCAGTGATCCCAGAGAGGCGATCTACGAGCAGTACTTC. Translation: CASSDPREAIYEQYF.

This chain links TRBV7-2 with TRBJ1-1; the D gene is possibly TRBD1 (6 bases). Germline V gives CDR1 SGHTA, CDR2 FQGNSA. This CDR3 comprises 14 residues. V lost 7 bases and J lost 3, with 15 bases in between. CDR3 coding DNA: TGTGCCAGCAAAAACTACAGGGCCGACACTGAAGCTTTCTTT. Translation: CASKNYRADTEAFF.

This clone was seen once. The V and J genes are TRBV11-2 and TRBJ2-5; 13 bases line up with TRBD2. V lost 4 bases and J lost 2; bases outside the gene matches: 4. CDR3 size: 16 residues. CDR1 and CDR2 (germline): SGHAT, FQNNGV. The CDR3 spells CASSSLTSGGQETQYF. The CDR3 region has the DNA TGTGCCAGCAGCTCTCTGACTAGCGGGGGGCAAGAGACCCAGTACTTC.

The rearrangement uses TRBV5-1 and TRBJ2-2, with D possibly matching TRBD2 (5 bases). CDR3 size: 15 residues. V was cut by 2 bases and J by 3 bases, with 11 bases left in between. Germline CDR1 and CDR2: SGHRS and YFSETQ. Here the CDR3 DNA reads TGCGCCAGCAGCTTCCTAGAACTAGACACCGGGGAGCTGTTTTTT. Translation: CASSFLELDTGELFF.

The chain has TRBV6-2 or TRBV6-3 and TRBJ1-5, with 8 bases matching TRBD1. Germline CDR1 is MNHEY and CDR2 is SVGEGT. There are 15 residues in the CDR3. J gave up 6 bases and V 6 bases, and 10 bases lay outside the gene matches. The CDR3 DNA is TGTGCCAGCAGCTCCCAGGACAGGGAGGTTCAGCCCCAGCATTTT. This encodes CASSSQDREVQPQHF.

The rearrangement links TRBV29-1 to TRBJ1-1; 7 bases are a match to TRBD1. V shed 7 bases and J 8 bases; nucleotides not matched to a gene: 4. The CDR3 is 10 residues long. CDR1 SQVTM and CDR2 ANQGSEA come from the germline V gene. DNA for the CDR3: TGCAGCGCTGGGACAGAGGAAGCTTTCTTT. Translation: CSAGTEEAFF.

This sequence joins TRBV25-1 and TRBJ1-5; maybe TRBD1 (5 bases). V lost 9 bases and J lost 5, with 14 bases in between. This CDR3 spans 13 amino acids. CDR1 MGHDK and CDR2 SYGVNS come from the germline V gene. The CDR3 reads CASPRRADQPQHF. The CDR3 region has the DNA TGTGCCAGTCCTCGCAGGGCGGATCAGCCCCAGCATTTT.

This clone appeared once. The genes are TRBV6-2 or TRBV6-3 and TRBJ2-3, with D perhaps TRBD2 (5 bases). The CDR3 runs to 16 residues. V lost 2 bases and J lost 3, with 15 bases in between. Looked up from germline, CDR1 is MNHEY and CDR2 is SVGEGT. For the CDR3, the DNA is TGTGCCAGCAGTTACCTCCGGGGAAGCAAAACAGATACGCAGTATTTT. This translates into CASSYLRGSKTDTQYF.

The chain links TRBV4-1 to TRBJ1-1; 9 positions match TRBD1. Trimming at V came to 3 bases and at J to 5 bases, leaving 7 bases not matched to a gene. This CDR3 has 15 residues. Germline V CDR1 and CDR2: MGHRA, YSYEKL. The CDR3 coding sequence is TGCGCCAGCAGCCAGAAACAGGGGGCTCAAACTGAAGCTTTCTTT. Translation: CASSQKQGAQTEAFF.

The chain uses TRBV30 and TRBJ2-7, with unresolved D. The CDR3 runs 15 residues. The germline V gene encodes CDR1 GTSNPN and CDR2 SVGIG (reference sequence). With 1 base removed from V and 2 bases from J, the gap between germline ends came to 15 bases. In nucleotides, the CDR3 is TGTGCCTGGAGTGCAACGACCCAGACACCCTACGAGCAGTACTTC. Amino acid sequence: CAWSATTQTPYEQYF.

The chain joins TRBV7-2 to TRBJ2-1; possibly TRBD2 for D (5 bases). The CDR3 spans 14 residues. Per germline, CDR1 SGHTA and CDR2 FQGNSA. Trimming took off 1 base at V and 6 bases at J, with 10 bases between the two ends. This CDR3 is CASSLVVASNEQFF. The CDR3 bases are TGTGCCAGCAGCTTAGTAGTAGCGAGCAATGAGCAGTTCTTC.